The 17 T cell receptor beta chains listed next were all sequenced from one sample in a study of identical twins. MiXCR, run by TCRdb on the 5' RACE reads, gives a single entry per CDR3 protein. The profile covers 18,000 or so distinct CDR3 sequences, with roughly 70% appearing a single time and less than 6.5% taken by the ten largest. Sequenced sample: memory (CD45RO+) T cells sorted from blood. The receptor set was obtained from a young woman in good health. This table probably holds off-target reads from a library built for another chain.

A single count supports this clonotype. The chain employs TRBV10-3 and TRBJ1-2; 7 nucleotides match TRBD1. After removal of 5 bases from V and 2 bases from J, the junction contained 11 bases not matched to a gene. Germline V gives CDR1 ENHRY, CDR2 SYGVKD. The CDR3 sequence is 16 residues long. CDR3: CAISSFPGTANYGYTF. The CDR3 region has the DNA TGTGCCATCAGTTCCTTCCCCGGGACAGCGAACTATGGCTACACCTTC.

The chain is built from TRBV5-1 and TRBJ2-7; TRBD1 might be the D (6 bases). Trimming took 4 bases from V and 6 from J, leaving 17 bases between them. The CDR3 runs 14 residues. In germline, CDR1 is SGHRS, CDR2 YFSETQ. The CDR3 is CASSIGQKKVEQYF. The CDR3 region has the DNA TGCGCCAGCAGCATCGGACAGAAGAAAGTCGAGCAGTACTTC.

The chain is built from TRBV12-3 or TRBV12-4 and TRBJ2-1, with TRBD2 identical over 11 bases. With 1 base clipped from V and 12 bases from J, the junction kept 8 bases outside the gene matches. The CDR3 is made up of 15 amino acids. The CDR3 DNA reads as TGTGCCAGCAGTTTAGAGATAGCGGGAGGGCCAGGGCAGTTCTTC. Translation gives CASSLEIAGGPGQFF.

The CDR3 loop reads CASSRTSYGYEQYF. The CDR3 DNA follows: TGCGCCAGCAGCCGGACTAGCTATGGTTACGAGCAGTACTTC. The genes are TRBV5-1 and TRBJ2-7; TRBD2 matches at 8 bases. With V trimmed by 4 bases and J by 4 bases, 7 bases remained unmatched. The CDR3 is 14 amino acids. Germline V gene sequence: CDR1 SGHRS, CDR2 YFSETQ. The variable domain in full, with the rest retrieved from reference TRBV5-1 and TRBJ2-7, is KAGVTQTPRYLIKTRGQQVTLSCSPISGHRSVSWYQQTPGQGLQFLFEYFSETQRNKGNFPGRFSGRQFSNSRSEMNVSTLELGDSALYLCASSRTSYGYEQYFGPGTRLTVT.

The chain couples TRBV4-2 to TRBJ2-1; D ambiguous. Germline V lookup: CDR1 LGHNA, CDR2 YNFKEQ. There are 16 residues in the CDR3. Trimming left V 0 bases short and J 0 bases short, with 9 bases between. Written as DNA, the CDR3 is TGTGCCAGCAGCCAAGATGGTAACCACTCCTACAATGAGCAGTTCTTC. Amino acid sequence: CASSQDGNHSYNEQFF.

V is TRBV4-2 and J is TRBJ2-7; possible D gene TRBD2, 6 bases. V lost 2 bases to trimming and J lost 2 bases, with 13 bases between them. Germline loops: CDR1 LGHNA, CDR2 YNFKEQ. CDR3 size: 15 residues. The CDR3 bases are TGTGCCAGCAGCCAATCGGGACTTCGGACCTACGAGCAGTACTTC. This gives the protein CASSQSGLRTYEQYF.

The genes are TRBV20-1 and TRBJ2-1, with D perhaps matching TRBD1 or TRBD2 (6 bases each). This CDR3 has 14 amino acids. Germline V gene lookup returns CDR1 DFQATT and CDR2 SNEGSKA (reference sequence). The ends were cut back, 6 bases at V and 4 bases at J, with 16 bases in the middle. DNA for the CDR3: TGCAGTGCCCGAGAGGGGGGTCGGTACAATGAGCAGTTCTTC. Its translation is CSAREGGRYNEQFF.

V usage is TRBV10-3 and J usage is TRBJ2-7, with unresolved D. This CDR3 has 11 residues. The V gene's germline CDR1 is ENHRY and CDR2 SYGVKD. The ends were cut back, 4 bases at V and 5 bases at J, with 6 bases in the middle. CDR3 region: CAISGYNEQYF. For the CDR3, the DNA is TGTGCCATCAGTGGTTATAACGAGCAGTACTTC.

J is TRBJ2-1 and V is TRBV29-1, with 9 bases fitting TRBD1. This CDR3 region has 15 residues. Per the germline V gene, CDR1 is SQVTM and CDR2 is ANQGSEA. The V segment lost 3 bases and the J segment 8 bases; nucleotides outside the gene matches: 11. The CDR3 reads CSVDPWDRDVDEQFF. CDR3 DNA: TGCAGCGTTGATCCGTGGGACAGGGATGTAGATGAGCAGTTCTTC.

V is TRBV20-1 and J is TRBJ2-3, with D possibly called TRBD1 or TRBD2 (5 bases each). With 6 bases removed from V and 2 bases from J, the gap between germline ends came to 18 bases. From germline, CDR1 is DFQATT and CDR2 SNEGSKA (reference sequence). There are 15 residues in the CDR3. CDR3 amino acids: CSASPYGTYTDTQYF. Written as DNA, the CDR3 is TGCAGTGCGAGTCCCTACGGGACCTACACAGATACGCAGTATTTT.

The V gene is TRBV7-2, the J gene TRBJ2-3, with 9 bases identical to TRBD2. The length of the CDR3 is 18 residues. V shed 0 bases, J shed 1 base, and the junction held 8 bases outside the gene matches. CDR1 is SGHTA, CDR2 FQGNSA, per germline. The CDR3 coding sequence is TGTGCCAGCAGCTTAGCGACCAAACTAGCGGGTCGCACAGATACGCAGTATTTT. As protein: CASSLATKLAGRTDTQYF.

The chain joins TRBV15 to TRBJ2-3; 9 nucleotides align to TRBD2. V gave up 7 bases and J gave up 2 bases; unmatched junction bases: 7. The CDR3 covers 15 residues. Germline CDR1 reads LNHNV; CDR2 reads YYDKDF (reference sequence). The CDR3 bases are TGTGCCACCACCCCCCTAGCGGGGATCACAGATACGCAGTATTTT. Its protein is CATTPLAGITDTQYF.

The chain employs TRBV7-9 and TRBJ2-1; D possibly matches TRBD1 or TRBD2 (6 bases each). This CDR3 is 17 amino acids long. The germline V gene has CDR1 SEHNR and CDR2 FQNEAQ (reference sequence). V was clipped by 0 bases and J by 6 bases, with 18 bases between them. CDR3 nucleotides: TGTGCCAGCAGCTTAGCGCAACTAGGGGGGAGATTCAATGAGCAGTTCTTC. This encodes CASSLAQLGGRFNEQFF.

The rearrangement joins TRBV29-1 to TRBJ2-4, with D perhaps matching TRBD1 (6 bases). Per germline, CDR1 SQVTM and CDR2 ANQGSEA. V was clipped by 6 bases and J by 1 base, with 13 bases between them. The CDR3 length is 14 residues. The CDR3 spells CSVQADSAKNIQYF. CDR3 DNA: TGCAGCGTCCAGGCGGACAGTGCCAAAAACATTCAGTACTTC.

Only a few counts were recorded for this clonotype. V usage is TRBV7-7 and J usage is TRBJ1-1; 8 nucleotides line up with TRBD1. This CDR3 is 16 amino acids long. Germline values: CDR1 SSHAT, CDR2 FNYEAQ (reference sequence). V was pared by 5 bases and J by 1 base, with 9 bases of the junction left unmatched. The CDR3 region is CASSLGTGTTNTEAFF. In DNA, the CDR3 is TGTGCCAGCAGCCTCGGGACAGGCACTACGAACACTGAAGCTTTCTTT.

This rearrangement joins TRBV11-1 to TRBJ1-5; D not resolved. Between the trimmed V and J ends, which lost 1 base and 10 bases, there was a span of 8 bases. From germline, CDR1 is SGHAT and CDR2 FQDESV (reference sequence). This CDR3 contains 12 residues. The chain's CDR3 is CASSLVGGPQHF. The CDR3 coding sequence is TGTGCCAGCAGCTTAGTGGGTGGTCCCCAGCATTTT. Drawing the rest from reference TRBV11-1 and TRBJ1-5, the complete variable domain is EAEVAQSPRYKITEKSQAVAFWCDPISGHATLYWYRQILGQGPELLVQFQDESVVDDSQLPKDRFSAERLKGVDSTLKIQPAELGDSAMYLCASSLVGGPQHFGDGTRLSIL.

The gene calls are TRBV20-1 and TRBJ2-3; no firm D call. Germline CDR1 and CDR2: DFQATT and SNEGSKA (reference sequence). This CDR3 comprises 14 residues. V gave up 0 bases and J gave up 1 base, with 8 bases separating them. CDR3 nucleotide sequence: TGCAGTGCTAGAGATTCAGCCGGCACAGATACGCAGTATTTT. The encoded protein is CSARDSAGTDTQYF.